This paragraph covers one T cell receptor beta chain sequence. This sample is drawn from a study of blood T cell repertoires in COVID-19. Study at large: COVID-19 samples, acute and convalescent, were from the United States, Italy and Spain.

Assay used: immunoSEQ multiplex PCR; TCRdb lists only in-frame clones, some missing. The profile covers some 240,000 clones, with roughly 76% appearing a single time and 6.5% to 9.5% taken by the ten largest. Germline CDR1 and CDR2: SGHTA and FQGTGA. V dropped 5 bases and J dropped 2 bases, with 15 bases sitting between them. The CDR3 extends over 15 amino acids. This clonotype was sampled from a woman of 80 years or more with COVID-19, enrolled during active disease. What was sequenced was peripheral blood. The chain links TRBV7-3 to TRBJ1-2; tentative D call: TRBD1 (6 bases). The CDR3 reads CASSPQGGKNYGYTF. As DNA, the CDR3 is TGTGCCAGCAGCCCCCAAGGGGGTAAGAACTATGGCTACACCTTC. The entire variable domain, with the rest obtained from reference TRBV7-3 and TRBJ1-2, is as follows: GAGVSQTPSNKVTEKGKYVELRCDPISGHTALYWYRQSLGQGPEFLIYFQGTGAADDSGLPNDRFFAVRPEGSVSTLKIQRTERGDSAVYLCASSPQGGKNYGYTFGSGTRLTVV.